This is a list of T cell receptor beta chains from one sample in a study of T cells in Graves' hyperthyroidism and ophthalmopathy. In TCRdb, the multiplex PCR reads were re-called with MiXCR into one record per CDR3 protein. Of fewer than 250,000 distinct CDR3 sequences detected, more than 15% appear once; the ten largest clones hold roughly 50%. The sample consisted of blood. These receptors all stem from a man aged 50-60 years with Graves' hyperthyroidism. Each CDR3 is given with its conserved first and last residue. The order of the fields is V gene, CDR3 length, clone size, D gene, J gene, CDR3 protein, CDR3 DNA. The D gene is left open where the match is weak. For some rows the clone size is stated as once, few or many, or as a class when expanded; others skip it.

v_gene: TRBV10-3; len: 16; abundance: -; d_gene: -; j_gene: TRBJ2-1; CDR3aa: CAISGGDLGKHNEQFF; CDR3nt: TGTGCCATCAGTGGAGGGGACCTCGGGAAACACAATGAGCAGTTCTTC
v_gene: TRBV15; len: 15; abundance: few; d_gene: -; j_gene: TRBJ1-1; CDR3aa: CATSRPGGLNTEAFF; CDR3nt: TGTGCCACCAGCAGACCCGGGGGCTTGAACACTGAAGCTTTCTTT
v_gene: TRBV3-1; len: 19; abundance: many; d_gene: TRBD2; j_gene: TRBJ2-1; CDR3aa: CASSQWTSGRQRKLNEQFF; CDR3nt: TGTGCCAGCAGCCAATGGACTAGCGGGAGGCAAAGAAAGTTGAATGAGCAGTTCTTC
v_gene: TRBV28; len: 13; abundance: many; d_gene: TRBD2; j_gene: TRBJ2-1; CDR3aa: CASLGLVIGEQFF; CDR3nt: TGTGCCAGTCTGGGACTAGTTATCGGTGAGCAGTTCTTC
v_gene: TRBV20-1; len: 11; abundance: many; d_gene: TRBD1; j_gene: TRBJ2-7; CDR3aa: CSAGQGTEQYF; CDR3nt: TGCAGTGCGGGACAGGGTACCGAGCAGTACTTC
v_gene: TRBV19; len: 16; abundance: -; d_gene: TRBD2; j_gene: TRBJ2-3; CDR3aa: CASSIRGTTPTDTQYF; CDR3nt: TGTGCCAGTAGTATACGGGGGACTACCCCCACAGATACGCAGTATTTT
v_gene: TRBV7-2; len: 17; abundance: many; d_gene: TRBD2; j_gene: TRBJ2-1; CDR3aa: CASSLTSGRARYNEQFF; CDR3nt: TGTGCCAGCAGCTTAACTAGCGGGAGGGCCCGATACAATGAGCAGTTCTTC
v_gene: TRBV2; len: 12; abundance: many; d_gene: -; j_gene: TRBJ1-1; CDR3aa: CAIRGEGTEAFF; CDR3nt: TGTGCCATCCGAGGAGAGGGCACTGAAGCTTTCTTT
v_gene: TRBV2; len: 16; abundance: many; d_gene: TRBD2; j_gene: TRBJ2-2; CDR3aa: CASSFTLAVNTGELFF; CDR3nt: TGTGCCAGCAGCTTCACACTAGCGGTTAACACCGGGGAGCTGTTTTTT
v_gene: TRBV20-1; len: 14; abundance: many; d_gene: -; j_gene: TRBJ2-7; CDR3aa: CSAIDIKRTYEQYF; CDR3nt: TGCAGTGCCATCGACATCAAAAGAACCTACGAGCAGTACTTC
v_gene: TRBV24-1; len: 13; abundance: -; d_gene: -; j_gene: TRBJ2-2; CDR3aa: CATSELVTGELFF; CDR3nt: TGTGCCACCAGTGAGTTAGTAACCGGGGAGCTGTTTTTT
v_gene: TRBV28; len: 11; abundance: -; d_gene: -; j_gene: TRBJ1-1; CDR3aa: CAVRKDTEAFF; CDR3nt: TGTGCGGTCCGTAAGGACACTGAAGCTTTCTTT
v_gene: TRBV6-5; len: 16; abundance: many; d_gene: TRBD2; j_gene: TRBJ2-7; CDR3aa: CASSYPPSGGLREQYF; CDR3nt: TGTGCCAGCAGTTACCCACCTTCGGGGGGTTTGAGAGAGCAGTACTTC
v_gene: TRBV19; len: 16; abundance: -; d_gene: -; j_gene: TRBJ1-5; CDR3aa: CASSIGRGGSNQPQHF; CDR3nt: TGTGCCAGTAGTATTGGACGTGGTGGCAGCAATCAGCCCCAGCATTTT
v_gene: TRBV7-6; len: 13; abundance: many; d_gene: TRBD2; j_gene: TRBJ2-1; CDR3aa: CASSWTSGNEQFF; CDR3nt: TGTGCCAGCAGCTGGACTAGCGGGAATGAGCAGTTCTTC
v_gene: TRBV11-2; len: 17; abundance: many; d_gene: -; j_gene: TRBJ2-7; CDR3aa: CASSLFPGRTDYTKQYF; CDR3nt: TGTGCCAGCAGCTTATTCCCCGGACGGACAGATTATACGAAGCAGTACTTC
v_gene: TRBV3-1; len: 18; abundance: few; d_gene: TRBD2; j_gene: TRBJ2-2; CDR3aa: CASSQEGLAGGGTGELFF; CDR3nt: TGTGCCAGCAGCCAAGAGGGACTAGCGGGAGGGGGCACCGGGGAGCTGTTTTTT
v_gene: TRBV20-1; len: 11; abundance: -; d_gene: -; j_gene: TRBJ2-7; CDR3aa: CSVDRYYEQYF; CDR3nt: TGCAGTGTCGACAGGTACTACGAGCAGTACTTC
v_gene: TRBV7-9; len: 14; abundance: few; d_gene: -; j_gene: TRBJ2-7; CDR3aa: CASSVGQVFGEQYF; CDR3nt: TGTGCCAGCAGCGTGGGACAAGTATTCGGCGAGCAGTACTTC
v_gene: TRBV7-3; len: 14; abundance: few; d_gene: -; j_gene: TRBJ2-3; CDR3aa: CASRPGTTTDTQYF; CDR3nt: TGTGCCAGCAGACCGGGAACTACGACAGATACGCAGTATTTT
v_gene: TRBV18; len: 15; abundance: many; d_gene: -; j_gene: TRBJ2-7; CDR3aa: CASSPRPRAVDEQYF; CDR3nt: TGTGCCAGCTCGCCGAGACCGAGAGCGGTCGACGAGCAGTACTTC
v_gene: TRBV4-3; len: 18; abundance: once; d_gene: TRBD2; j_gene: TRBJ2-6; CDR3aa: CASSQVGGDHSGANVLTF; CDR3nt: TGCGCCAGCAGCCAAGTTGGGGGGGACCACTCTGGGGCCAACGTCCTGACTTTC
v_gene: TRBV2; len: 14; abundance: many; d_gene: -; j_gene: TRBJ2-7; CDR3aa: CASSGQRVTYEQYF; CDR3nt: TGTGCCAGCAGTGGACAGCGGGTGACCTACGAGCAGTACTTC
v_gene: TRBV6-2/TRBV6-3; len: 14; abundance: few; d_gene: -; j_gene: TRBJ1-5; CDR3aa: CASSYSGDGQPQHF; CDR3nt: TGTGCCAGCAGTTACTCCGGAGATGGACAGCCCCAGCATTTT
v_gene: TRBV10-1; len: 13; abundance: many; d_gene: -; j_gene: TRBJ1-2; CDR3aa: CASSVSRVSGYTF; CDR3nt: TGCGCCAGCAGTGTGTCTCGGGTCTCTGGCTACACCTTC
v_gene: TRBV7-6; len: 15; abundance: -; d_gene: TRBD2; j_gene: TRBJ2-2; CDR3aa: CASSASGRGTGKLFF; CDR3nt: TGTGCCAGCAGCGCTAGCGGGAGAGGTACCGGGAAGCTGTTTTTT
v_gene: TRBV7-8; len: 16; abundance: few; d_gene: -; j_gene: TRBJ2-3; CDR3aa: CASSLGLQPRTDTQYF; CDR3nt: TGTGCCAGCAGCTTGGGGCTACAGCCTCGCACAGATACGCAGTATTTT
v_gene: TRBV9; len: 16; abundance: -; d_gene: TRBD2; j_gene: TRBJ2-1; CDR3aa: CASSVGDSGIYNEQFF; CDR3nt: TGTGCCAGCAGCGTAGGTGATAGCGGGATTTACAATGAGCAGTTCTTC
v_gene: TRBV28; len: 18; abundance: -; d_gene: -; j_gene: TRBJ1-5; CDR3aa: CASSSRDPLFDSNQPQHF; CDR3nt: TGTGCCAGCAGTTCCCGGGACCCACTCTTCGATAGCAATCAGCCCCAGCATTTT
v_gene: TRBV10-3; len: 11; abundance: -; d_gene: -; j_gene: TRBJ2-7; CDR3aa: CAISRVGEQYF; CDR3nt: TGTGCCATCAGTAGAGTGGGTGAGCAGTACTTC
v_gene: TRBV27; len: 15; abundance: many; d_gene: TRBD1; j_gene: TRBJ2-7; CDR3aa: CASSKGTGDVYEQYF; CDR3nt: TGTGCCAGCAGTAAAGGGACAGGGGACGTCTACGAGCAGTACTTC
v_gene: TRBV29-1; len: 14; abundance: -; d_gene: TRBD1; j_gene: TRBJ2-2; CDR3aa: CSARPGGYTGELFF; CDR3nt: TGCAGCGCCCGACCAGGGGGCTACACCGGGGAGCTGTTTTTT
v_gene: TRBV7-8; len: 15; abundance: -; d_gene: TRBD1; j_gene: TRBJ1-4; CDR3aa: CASSRGDRGNEKLFF; CDR3nt: TGTGCCAGCAGCCGGGGGGACAGGGGGAATGAAAAACTGTTTTTT
v_gene: TRBV2; len: 14; abundance: many; d_gene: TRBD2; j_gene: TRBJ2-7; CDR3aa: CASGGLAYSYEQYF; CDR3nt: TGTGCCAGCGGGGGACTAGCCTACTCCTACGAGCAGTACTTC
v_gene: TRBV28; len: 11; abundance: many; d_gene: -; j_gene: TRBJ1-2; CDR3aa: CATAFNYGYTF; CDR3nt: TGTGCCACCGCCTTCAACTATGGCTACACCTTC
v_gene: TRBV7-3; len: 16; abundance: -; d_gene: TRBD2; j_gene: TRBJ2-1; CDR3aa: CASSLSASGDYNEQFF; CDR3nt: TGTGCCAGCAGCTTAAGCGCTAGCGGGGATTACAATGAGCAGTTCTTC
v_gene: TRBV12-3/TRBV12-4; len: 12; abundance: many; d_gene: -; j_gene: TRBJ2-1; CDR3aa: CASRSADNEQFF; CDR3nt: TGTGCCAGCCGGTCGGCCGACAATGAGCAGTTCTTC
v_gene: TRBV7-9; len: 20; abundance: -; d_gene: TRBD2; j_gene: TRBJ2-1; CDR3aa: CASSLVGLAGGPRSYNEQFF; CDR3nt: TGTGCCAGCAGCTTAGTCGGACTAGCGGGAGGGCCTAGGTCCTACAATGAGCAGTTCTTC
v_gene: TRBV6-1; len: 15; abundance: few; d_gene: -; j_gene: TRBJ1-5; CDR3aa: CASSDEDGSNQPQHF; CDR3nt: TGTGCCAGCAGTGACGAAGACGGTAGCAATCAGCCCCAGCATTTT
v_gene: TRBV12-3/TRBV12-4; len: 14; abundance: many; d_gene: -; j_gene: TRBJ2-3; CDR3aa: CASRPPRGGNTQYF; CDR3nt: TGTGCCAGCAGACCCCCGCGAGGGGGGAATACGCAGTATTTT
v_gene: TRBV30; len: 13; abundance: many; d_gene: -; j_gene: TRBJ1-1; CDR3aa: CAWSRGVWTEAFF; CDR3nt: TGTGCCTGGAGTAGAGGGGTATGGACTGAAGCTTTCTTT
v_gene: TRBV20-1; len: 14; abundance: many; d_gene: TRBD2; j_gene: TRBJ2-2; CDR3aa: CSARVGSGAGELFF; CDR3nt: TGCAGTGCTAGAGTGGGTAGCGGGGCCGGGGAGCTGTTTTTT
v_gene: TRBV20-1; len: 14; abundance: -; d_gene: -; j_gene: TRBJ2-1; CDR3aa: CSAREGSSYNEQFF; CDR3nt: TGCAGTGCTAGAGAGGGGAGCTCCTACAATGAGCAGTTCTTC
v_gene: TRBV29-1; len: 15; abundance: few; d_gene: -; j_gene: TRBJ2-3; CDR3aa: CSVEVVPGSTDTQYF; CDR3nt: TGCAGCGTTGAAGTCGTTCCGGGGAGCACAGATACGCAGTATTTT
v_gene: TRBV10-3; len: 16; abundance: once; d_gene: -; j_gene: TRBJ2-7; CDR3aa: CAIRGAGQKTSYEQYF; CDR3nt: TGTGCCATCAGGGGGGCAGGGCAGAAGACTTCCTACGAGCAGTACTTC
v_gene: TRBV18; len: 13; abundance: -; d_gene: -; j_gene: TRBJ1-2; CDR3aa: CASSPRREDGYTF; CDR3nt: TGTGCCAGCTCACCACGGAGGGAAGATGGCTACACCTTC
v_gene: TRBV10-3; len: 15; abundance: few; d_gene: -; j_gene: TRBJ2-2; CDR3aa: CAISYLPGDTGELFF; CDR3nt: TGTGCCATCAGTTACCTCCCAGGGGACACCGGGGAGCTGTTTTTT
v_gene: TRBV2; len: 13; abundance: many; d_gene: -; j_gene: TRBJ1-5; CDR3aa: CASSEAPGTPQHF; CDR3nt: TGTGCCAGCAGTGAAGCCCCGGGTACGCCCCAGCATTTT